This TCR beta chain was sequenced in a study of blood T cells in healthy people across ages. Study conclusions and caveats: Versus aged donors, long-lived donors had higher diversity and more naive CD4+ cells. Across samples, TCR beta diversity tracked strongly with naive T cell percentage.

The length of the CDR3 is 10 residues. Looked up from germline, CDR1 is DFQATT and CDR2 is SNEGSKA (reference sequence). Alongside a J-beta primer mix, a sample-barcoded 5' primer served in a second PCR lasting roughly 7 to 11 cycles. Template switching added a 12-random-nucleotide identifier to every cDNA molecule. Per sample, CDR3-containing paired-end reads numbered at least 3 million. TCRdb re-called the 5' RACE reads through MiXCR, storing one row per CDR3 protein. Among about 1 million distinct CDR3 sequences, under 55% were seen once, and the ten largest hold 15% to 20%. Many counts were recorded for this clonotype. Antigen unknown.

This receptor was taken from a woman aged 60-75 years in good health. This chain uses TRBV20-1 with TRBJ2-7, with 7 positions matching TRBD1. The J call may be mistaken, given a closer DNA end match to TRBJ2-5. Input material: blood. The CDR3 loop is CSGTEETQYF. The CDR3 bases are TGCAGCGGGACAGAAGAGACCCAGTACTTC.